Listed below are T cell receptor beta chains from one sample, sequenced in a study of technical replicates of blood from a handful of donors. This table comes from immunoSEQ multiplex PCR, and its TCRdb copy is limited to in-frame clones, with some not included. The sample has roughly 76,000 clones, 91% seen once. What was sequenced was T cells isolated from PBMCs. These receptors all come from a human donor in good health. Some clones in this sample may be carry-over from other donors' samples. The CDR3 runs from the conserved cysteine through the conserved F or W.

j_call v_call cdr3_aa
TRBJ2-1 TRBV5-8 CASSSGQVQSEQFF
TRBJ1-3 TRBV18 CASSPQGGNTIYF
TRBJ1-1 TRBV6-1 CASSEQGDAFF
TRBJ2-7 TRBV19 CASMGQGYEQYF
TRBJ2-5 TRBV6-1 CASSEAAGIVETQYF
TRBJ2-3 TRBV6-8 CASSYSKRDRGPDTQYF
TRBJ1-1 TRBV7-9 CASSSQGFAFF
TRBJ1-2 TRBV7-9 CASSRQGRWEYGYTF
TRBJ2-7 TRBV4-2 CASSPSPQDSFSYEQYF
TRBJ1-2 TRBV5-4 CASSFNGGWDGYTF
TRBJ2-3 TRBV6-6 CASVGGSGGTDTQYF
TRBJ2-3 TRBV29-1 CSVAGGLAGVPYSTDTQYF
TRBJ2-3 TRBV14 CASSQSGGGPATDTQYF
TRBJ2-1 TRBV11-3 CASSPEDAGKFF
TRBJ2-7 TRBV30 CAWTGFSHEQYF
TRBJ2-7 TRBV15 CATSRQKSYEQYF
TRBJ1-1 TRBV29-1 CSVEDTGVGTEAFF
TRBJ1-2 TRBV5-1 CASSSALTGEYGYTF
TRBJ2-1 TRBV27 CASSPGSHNEQFF
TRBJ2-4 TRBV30 CAWSGGSRAKNIQYF
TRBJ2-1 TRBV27 CASSSSGSAYNEQFF